The count of the clone carrying this TCR beta chain is one. Its cognate antigen is unknown. The data were produced by immunoSEQ multiplex PCR, yet TCRdb's version contains in-frame clones alone and is incomplete. The repertoire holds 40,000 to 45,000 clones, with about 90% as singletons. The record originates from a study of resident and recirculating memory T cells in vitiligo. Study as a whole: Shave-biopsy epidermis from lesional and nonlesional skin was sequenced alongside PBMCs. Study findings and constraints: Clonality differed among vitiligo lesions, with no unique dominant clone.

V lost 1 base and J 5 bases, leaving 12 bases between the germline ends. Looked up from germline, CDR1 is SGHVS and CDR2 is FQNEAQ. The length of the CDR3 is 14 residues. The sequence derives from a male donor with vitiligo. Input material: blood. This chain uses TRBV7-8 with TRBJ2-7; tentatively, D is TRBD1 (5 bases). CDR3 loop: CASSLGGALDEQYF. The CDR3 nucleotides are TGTGCCAGCAGCTTAGGTGGGGCCCTCGACGAGCAGTACTTC.